A selection of T cell receptor beta chains follows, all from one sample in a study of blood T cell repertoires in COVID-19. The table came from immunoSEQ multiplex PCR; TCRdb's copy has only in-frame clones and leaves some out. The sample lists approximately 200,000 clones, nearly 90% seen once, with more than 10% in the top ten. The sample was PBMCs or T cells enriched from blood (not recorded which). These receptors were taken from a man under 40 who had recovered from COVID-19. CDR3s include the opening cysteine and the closing phenylalanine or tryptophan. D genes are given only for firm matches.

TRBJ2-5 | - | TRBV30 | CAWKGDQETQYF | TGTGCCTGGAAGGGGGACCAAGAGACCCAGTACTTC
TRBJ2-7 | TRBD2 | TRBV27 | CASSRLADYEQYF | TGTGCCAGCAGCAGACTAGCGGACTACGAGCAGTACTTC
TRBJ2-2 | TRBD1 | TRBV2 | CATRTGRTGELFF | TGTGCCACACGGACAGGTCGCACCGGGGAGCTGTTTTTT
TRBJ2-3 | TRBD2 | TRBV7-9 | CASSLAGSDTQYF | TGTGCCAGCAGTCTAGCGGGGTCAGATACGCAGTATTTT
TRBJ2-1 | - | TRBV28 | CASSFEGRGVFDEQFF | TGTGCCAGCAGTTTTGAGGGTCGCGGGGTCTTCGATGAGCAGTTCTTC
TRBJ2-1 | - | TRBV4-2 | CASSPREPDEQFF | TGTGCCAGCAGCCCAAGAGAGCCCGATGAGCAGTTCTTC
TRBJ1-1 | TRBD1 | TRBV19 | CASRPKTGPVNTEAFF | TGTGCCAGTAGACCAAAGACAGGGCCGGTGAACACTGAAGCTTTCTTT
TRBJ2-5 | - | TRBV24-1 | CATSDGQLETQYF | TGTGCCACCAGTGATGGGCAGCTGGAGACCCAGTACTTC
TRBJ1-1 | - | TRBV11-2 | CASSLAPRGTGTEAFF | TGTGCCAGCAGCTTGGCCCCCCGGGGTACGGGGACTGAAGCTTTCTTT
TRBJ2-3 | TRBD2 | TRBV9 | CASSVGASGRAMSTDTQYF | TGTGCCAGCAGCGTAGGGGCTAGCGGGAGGGCCATGAGTACAGATACGCAGTATTTT